These 28 T cell receptor beta chains originate from one sample sequenced in a study of CD8+ T cells in alopecia areata. The treatment was: oral pan-JAK inhibitor, 5-10 mg twice daily. RNA was isolated and reverse transcribed to cDNA, the sequencing template. Data came from immunoSEQ multiplex PCR; TCRdb stores just in-frame clones and leaves some out. The sample holds hundreds of thousands of clones, roughly two fifths seen once. The source was CD4+ T cells sorted from blood, collected between weeks 30 and 35, from a patient treated with tofacitinib. The receptors here all came from a human donor with alopecia areata.

The genes are TRBV6-5 and TRBJ1-4; D is unresolved. V was clipped by 1 base and J by 5 bases, with 8 bases between them. CDR3 length: 14 amino acids. Germline V gene data show CDR1 as MNHEY and CDR2 as SVGAGI. CDR3 sequence reads: CASSYLAGNEKLFF. The CDR3 region has the DNA TGTGCCAGCAGTTACTTGGCCGGGAATGAAAAACTGTTTTTT.

The chain carries TRBV9 and TRBJ2-2, with unresolved D. Looked up from germline, CDR1 is SGDLS and CDR2 is YYNGEE. This CDR3 comprises 14 residues. The V end lost 1 base, the J end lost 1 base, and 5 bases lay between the germline ends. This CDR3 is CASSVILNTGELFF. Here the CDR3 DNA reads TGTGCCAGCAGCGTAATCTTGAACACCGGGGAGCTGTTTTTT.

This clone was observed a handful of times. The chain employs TRBV5-1 and TRBJ1-2, with 9 positions matching TRBD1. The V gene's germline CDR1 is SGHRS and CDR2 YFSETQ. V shed 0 bases and J 10 bases; nucleotides not matched to a gene: 10. The CDR3 sequence is 15 residues long. As DNA, the CDR3 is TGCGCCAGCAGCTTGGATCGTGGACAGGGGATCCCCTACACCTTC. Amino acids: CASSLDRGQGIPYTF. The variable domain in full, completed from reference TRBV5-1 and TRBJ1-2, reads KAGVTQTPRYLIKTRGQQVTLSCSPISGHRSVSWYQQTPGQGLQFLFEYFSETQRNKGNFPGRFSGRQFSNSRSEMNVSTLELGDSALYLCASSLDRGQGIPYTFGSGTRLTVV.

This clone was detected only a few times. V is TRBV10-3 and J is TRBJ2-7; no firm D call. Trimming left V 9 bases short and J 2 bases short, with 11 bases between. The CDR3 runs 12 residues. CDR1 is ENHRY, CDR2 SYGVKD, per germline. The CDR3 nucleotides are TGTGCCATAAGCGAGCAGGCCTACGAGCAGTACTTC. Translating it yields CAISEQAYEQYF.

The chain links TRBV6-5 to TRBJ2-1; D is ambiguous. Germline values: CDR1 MNHEY, CDR2 SVGAGI. With 2 bases removed from V and 10 bases from J, the gap between germline ends came to 6 bases. The CDR3 contains 11 residues. The CDR3 sequence is CASSYMNEQFF. CDR3 bases: TGTGCCAGCAGTTACATGAACGAGCAGTTCTTC.

This clone was seen at least ten times. The rearrangement links TRBV13 to TRBJ1-4; D may be TRBD1 (5 bases). With 0 bases removed from V and 3 bases from J, the gap between germline ends came to 17 bases. This CDR3 is built from 18 residues. CDR1 and CDR2 (germline): PRHDT, FYEKMQ (reference sequence). The CDR3 nucleotides read TGTGCCAGCAGCTTAGGCCGATCCGGGGGAGAATCTAATGAAAAACTGTTTTTT. Its translation: CASSLGRSGGESNEKLFF.

The chain carries TRBV5-1 and TRBJ2-3, with TRBD2 as a possible D gene (5 bases). V shed 1 base and J shed 5 bases, with 11 bases lying between them. Looked up from germline, CDR1 is SGHRS and CDR2 is YFSETQ. CDR3 length: 14 amino acids. The CDR3 sequence: CASSLHREGDTQYF. As DNA, the CDR3 is TGCGCCAGCAGCTTGCACCGGGAAGGAGATACGCAGTATTTT.

The count of this clone is one. V and J are TRBV6-1 and TRBJ2-7; 10 bases agree with TRBD2. This CDR3 is built from 15 residues. Germline trimming cut 4 bases from V and 1 base from J; bases unmatched to any gene: 4. In germline, CDR1 is MNHNS, CDR2 SASEGT. The CDR3 spells CASSASGGTSYEQYF. In DNA, the CDR3 is TGTGCCAGCAGTGCTAGCGGGGGAACGTCCTACGAGCAGTACTTC.

The CDR3 reads CAPRSGFAYTF. CDR3 DNA: TGTGCCCCCCGGTCGGGGTTTGCCTACACCTTC. This rearrangement joins TRBV10-3 to TRBJ1-2; D is ambiguous. The ends were cut back, 11 bases at V and 10 bases at J, with 17 bases in the middle. The CDR3 runs 11 residues. Germline V lookup: CDR1 ENHRY, CDR2 SYGVKD.

This clone was counted only a few times. This rearrangement joins TRBV7-6 to TRBJ2-3, with D tentatively TRBD2 (5 bases). The CDR3 length is 12 residues. V dropped 5 bases and J dropped 3 bases, with 6 bases sitting between them. CDR1 is SGHVS and CDR2 is FNYEAQ in the germline V gene. CDR3 sequence reads: CASSRGTDTQYF. The CDR3 DNA follows: TGTGCCAGCAGCCGAGGGACAGATACGCAGTATTTT. Full variable domain (remainder filled in from reference TRBV7-6 and TRBJ2-3): GAGVSQSPRYKVTKRGQDVALRCDPISGHVSLYWYRQALGQGPEFLTYFNYEAQQDKSGLPNDRFSAERPEGSISTLTIQRTEQRDSAMYRCASSRGTDTQYFGPGTRLTVL.

This clone came up a few times. The chain employs TRBV28 and TRBJ2-2, with TRBD1 as a possible D gene (5 bases). CDR3 length: 12 amino acids. V was pared by 8 bases and J by 5 bases, with 9 bases between. CDR1 MDHEN and CDR2 SYDVKM come from the germline V gene. The CDR3 bases are TGTGCCAGCTACAGGCAAACCGGGGAGCTGTTTTTT. Its translation is CASYRQTGELFF.

CDR3 in amino acids: CASSYSWGGGGEQYF. The CDR3 DNA reads TGTGCCAGCAGTTACAGCTGGGGCGGTGGAGGCGAGCAGTACTTC. The chain uses TRBV6-5 and TRBJ2-7; D is perhaps TRBD1 or TRBD2 (5 bases each). Germline CDR1 MNHEY, CDR2 SVGAGI. The V end lost 2 bases, the J end lost 6 bases, and 17 bases lay between the germline ends. The CDR3 contains 15 residues.

The gene calls are TRBV30 and TRBJ2-2, with a weak D call TRBD2 (5 bases). The CDR3 totals 13 residues. Germline V CDR1 and CDR2: GTSNPN, SVGIG (reference sequence). Trimming removed 3 bases from V and 8 bases from J, with 13 bases in between. The CDR3 DNA is TGTGCCTGGAGACGAGCGGTACCGGGGGAGCTGTTTTTT. Its translation: CAWRRAVPGELFF.

This chain joins TRBV29-1 and TRBJ1-5; TRBD1 agrees at 11 bases. The trim removed 6 bases at V and 3 bases at J, leaving 4 bases unmatched. The CDR3 covers 14 residues. Germline CDR1 and CDR2: SQVTM and ANQGSEA. The CDR3 protein is CSVGTGGYNQPQHF. The CDR3, as DNA: TGCAGCGTGGGGACAGGGGGTTACAATCAGCCCCAGCATTTT.

The chain recombines TRBV9 with TRBJ1-5; D remains unclear. Trimming removed 0 bases from V and 6 bases from J, with 10 bases in between. Germline assignment: CDR1 SGDLS and CDR2 YYNGEE. This CDR3 has 14 amino acids. The CDR3 region has the DNA TGTGCCAGCAGCGTAGGAGAAGCCTTTCAGCCCCAGCATTTT. This gives the protein CASSVGEAFQPQHF.

This sequence joins TRBV29-1 and TRBJ2-1; D is unclear. This CDR3 has 13 amino acids. Trimming stripped 7 bases from V and 4 bases from J, with 14 bases between. Germline V gives CDR1 SQVTM, CDR2 ANQGSEA. The CDR3 here is CSADLLGYNEQFF. The CDR3 bases are TGCAGCGCCGACTTGCTGGGTTACAATGAGCAGTTCTTC.

This clone turned up a few times. The chain is built from TRBV4-2 and TRBJ1-2, with D possibly being TRBD1 (6 bases). Germline V CDR1 and CDR2: LGHNA, YNFKEQ. Trimming shortened V by 2 bases and J by 6 bases, and 10 bases separated the two germline ends. The CDR3 totals 13 residues. The chain's CDR3 is CASSQSGGDGYTF. The DNA of the CDR3 is TGTGCCAGCAGCCAATCGGGGGGCGATGGCTACACCTTC.

The chain employs TRBV4-1 and TRBJ2-3; 10 bases align to TRBD2. With 4 bases clipped from V and 5 bases from J, the junction kept 12 bases outside the gene matches. CDR1 and CDR2 (germline): MGHRA, YSYEKL. The CDR3 runs 17 residues. CDR3 in DNA: TGCGCCAGCAGCCTAACCCCCCCTAGCGGGAGTGAAGATACGCAGTATTTT. Protein: CASSLTPPSGSEDTQYF.

This clone turned up a few times. The gene calls are TRBV15 and TRBJ1-2; weak D call: TRBD1 (5 bases). This CDR3 contains 13 residues. Germline lookup yields CDR1 LNHNV and CDR2 YYDKDF (reference sequence). The ends were cut back, 5 bases at V and 8 bases at J, with 15 bases in the middle. CDR3 sequence: CATSPTVNRGYTF. In DNA, the CDR3 is TGTGCCACCAGCCCGACAGTTAACCGGGGCTACACCTTC. The complete variable domain, with remaining parts taken from reference TRBV15 and TRBJ1-2, reads DAMVIQNPRYQVTQFGKPVTLSCSQTLNHNVMYWYQQKSSQAPKLLFHYYDKDFNNEADTPDNFQSRRPNTSFCFLDIRSPGLGDTAMYLCATSPTVNRGYTFGSGTRLTVV.

The chain joins TRBV5-4 to TRBJ2-1; D uncertain. The CDR3 has 14 residues. V was pared by 0 bases and J by 7 bases, with 11 bases between. Germline V gene lookup returns CDR1 SGHNT and CDR2 YYREEE (reference sequence). The CDR3 region is CASSLDFFANEQFF. In nucleotides, the CDR3 is TGTGCCAGCAGCTTGGATTTCTTCGCTAATGAGCAGTTCTTC.

This clone was seen a single time. This sequence joins TRBV5-1 and TRBJ1-6, with TRBD1 identical over 7 bases. CDR1 is SGHRS, CDR2 YFSETQ, per germline. The trim removed 4 bases at V and 7 bases at J, leaving 8 bases unmatched. The CDR3 sequence is 15 residues long. CDR3 in DNA: TGCGCCAGCAGCCTGCAAAGGGACAGCAATTCACCCCTCCACTTT. Its protein product is CASSLQRDSNSPLHF.

CDR3 in DNA: TGCGCCAGCAGCCTACAGGGTAGTGAGCAGTTCTTC. Residues: CASSLQGSEQFF. The gene calls are TRBV5-1 and TRBJ2-1, with D possibly TRBD1 on 6 matching bases. V shed 4 bases and J shed 9 bases, with 11 bases lying between them. The V gene's germline CDR1 is SGHRS and CDR2 YFSETQ. CDR3 length: 12 residues.

The rearrangement links TRBV5-1 to TRBJ2-7; tentative D call: TRBD2 (6 bases). V was pared by 0 bases and J by 2 bases, with 12 bases between. Germline values: CDR1 SGHRS, CDR2 YFSETQ. The CDR3 length is 15 residues. In nucleotides, the CDR3 is TGCGCCAGCAGCTTGGTCGGCGGAGGGGCCTACGAGCAGTACTTC. It specifies CASSLVGGGAYEQYF.

The J gene is TRBJ1-1, the V gene TRBV27; D is perhaps TRBD1 (6 bases). The V end was cut by 7 bases, the J end by 2 bases, with 14 bases between. Germline V gene sequence: CDR1 MNHEY, CDR2 SMNVEV (reference sequence). The CDR3 loop spans 14 amino acids. This CDR3 is CASTRAGGNTEAFF. In DNA form, the CDR3 reads TGTGCCAGCACCCGCGCCGGGGGCAACACTGAAGCTTTCTTT.

Only a few counts were recorded for this clone. The V call is TRBV7-9, the J call TRBJ1-4; the D is unclear. V was trimmed by 2 bases and J by 4 bases, leaving 11 bases between them. CDR1 and CDR2 from the germline V gene are SEHNR and FQNEAQ (reference sequence). The CDR3 has 15 amino acids. The CDR3 reads CASSLRDGNNEKLFF. The CDR3 DNA sequence: TGTGCCAGCAGCTTACGGGATGGAAATAATGAAAAACTGTTTTTT. Variable domain in full (rest from reference TRBV7-9 and TRBJ1-4): DTGVSQNPRHKITKRGQNVTFRCDPISEHNRLYWYRQTLGQGPEFLTYFQNEAQLEKSRLLSDRFSAERPKGSFSTLEIQRTEQGDSAMYLCASSLRDGNNEKLFFGSGTQLSVL.

This clone was counted a few times. This rearrangement joins TRBV18 to TRBJ1-1; no reliable D call. This CDR3 is built from 14 residues. The V end lost 3 bases, the J end lost 5 bases, and 13 bases lay between the germline ends. Germline CDR1 is KGHSH and CDR2 is LQKENI. The CDR3 bases are TGTGCCAGCTCACCGGCTGGGGTTACGACTGAAGCTTTCTTT. This translates into CASSPAGVTTEAFF. Combining the CDR3 with reference TRBV18 and TRBJ1-1 gives the whole variable domain NAGVMQNPRHLVRRRGQEARLRCSPMKGHSHVYWYRQLPEEGLKFMVYLQKENIIDESGMPKERFSAEFPKEGPSILRIQQVVRGDSAAYFCASSPAGVTTEAFFGQGTRLTVV.

This clone was seen ten or more times. The chain uses TRBV6-6 and TRBJ2-7; a possible D gene is TRBD1 (5 bases). CDR1 and CDR2 (germline): MNHNY, SVGAGI (reference sequence). The CDR3 spans 13 residues. The V end lost 5 bases, the J end lost 6 bases, and 14 bases lay between the germline ends. CDR3 nucleotide sequence: TGTGCCAGCAGTCCCGACAGACGGGTCGAGCAGTACTTC. Its translation is CASSPDRRVEQYF.

The chain carries TRBV6-6 and TRBJ1-2; TRBD1 aligns across 7 bases. Germline CDR1 and CDR2: MNHNY and SVGAGI (reference sequence). The CDR3 has 11 amino acids. The V and J ends lost 10 bases and 4 bases, in that order; junction bases with no gene match: 3. The DNA for the CDR3 is TGTGCCACCCGGGACAGCTATGGCTACACCTTC. The encoded protein is CATRDSYGYTF.